This is a list of T cell receptor beta chains from one sample in a study of blood T cell repertoires in COVID-19. Clones were read by immunoSEQ multiplex PCR, and TCRdb kept only the in-frame ones, dropping some. In the table there are approximately 300,000 clones, 85% of which are singletons. Sequenced: PBMCs or T cells enriched from blood (not recorded which). The source is a young woman who had been exposed to COVID-19. CDR3s include the opening cysteine and the closing phenylalanine or tryptophan. The D gene is left open where the match is weak. Clone size is given for some rows only: seen once, a few or many times, or a class if the clone is expanded.

clone_size j_call d_call v_call cdr3_aa cdr3_nt
. TRBJ2-7 . TRBV7-9 CASSPRDNYEQYF TGTGCCAGCAGCCCTCGGGACAACTACGAGCAGTACTTC
. TRBJ2-1 TRBD2 TRBV3-1/TRBV3-2 CASSQDGLAGGLGEQFF TGTGCCAGCAGCCAAGATGGACTAGCGGGAGGGCTCGGTGAGCAGTTCTTC
. TRBJ1-2 . TRBV6-5 CASSYSIGYGYTF TGTGCCAGCAGTTACTCGATCGGCTATGGCTACACCTTC
. TRBJ2-3 . TRBV5-1 CASSSTLARDTQYF TGCGCCAGCAGTTCTACTCTAGCAAGAGATACGCAGTATTTT
. TRBJ1-2 TRBD1 TRBV6-5 CASSSRTGTGYTF TGTGCCAGCAGTTCAAGGACAGGGACGGGCTACACCTTC
. TRBJ1-1 . TRBV30 CAWGAGTPGRAFF TGTGCCTGGGGAGCCGGGACTCCTGGAAGAGCTTTCTTT
. TRBJ1-2 . TRBV6-2/TRBV6-3 CASSVSGTPSWYGYTF TGTGCCAGCAGTGTATCCGGGACACCTTCCTGGTATGGCTACACCTTC
. TRBJ2-2 TRBD2 TRBV3-1/TRBV3-2 CASSQDLLAGERGELFF TGTGCCAGCAGCCAAGATTTACTAGCGGGAGAACGCGGGGAGCTGTTTTTT
. TRBJ1-3 TRBD1 TRBV11-2 CASSQVRDRGPGNTIYF TGTGCCAGCAGCCAGGTCAGGGACAGGGGACCTGGAAACACCATATATTTT
. TRBJ1-1 . TRBV4-1 CASSQGDSTEAFF TGCGCCAGCAGCCAAGGAGATTCAACTGAAGCTTTCTTT
. TRBJ2-5 . TRBV20-1 CSVDRQETQYF TGCAGTGTAGATCGCCAAGAGACCCAGTACTTC
. TRBJ2-1 . TRBV4-3 CASSQEHRSNEQFF TGCGCCAGCAGCCAAGAGCACAGAAGCAATGAGCAGTTCTTC
. TRBJ2-6 . TRBV27 CASSLVTGSSGANVLTF TGTGCCAGCAGTTTAGTCACAGGCAGCTCTGGGGCCAACGTCCTGACTTTC
few TRBJ2-2 . TRBV7-3 CASSLMYTGELFF TGTGCCAGCAGCCTTATGTACACCGGGGAGCTGTTTTTT
. TRBJ1-1 . TRBV2 CASSEFFLPEAFF TGTGCCAGCAGTGAATTTTTTCTACCTGAAGCTTTCTTT
. TRBJ1-4 TRBD1 TRBV11-2 CASSSDRVRGEKLFF TGTGCCAGCAGCTCCGACAGGGTGAGGGGTGAAAAACTGTTTTTT
. TRBJ2-1 TRBD1 TRBV5-4 CASSPQGDRAYNEQFF TGTGCCAGCAGCCCGCAAGGTGACAGGGCCTACAATGAGCAGTTCTTC
. TRBJ1-2 TRBD1 TRBV18 CASSPDRDYGYTF TGTGCCAGCTCACCGGACAGGGACTATGGCTACACCTTC
once TRBJ1-6 . TRBV9 CASSVGTSAGRGSPLHF TGTGCCAGCAGCGTAGGGACCTCTGCGGGACGAGGATCACCCCTCCACTTT
. TRBJ2-3 . TRBV4-3 CASSQEMRGTDTQYF TGCGCCAGCAGCCAAGAAATGAGGGGCACAGATACGCAGTATTTT
. TRBJ1-2 TRBD1 TRBV5-4 CASSLEWDRGGSGYTF TGTGCCAGCAGCTTGGAATGGGACAGGGGAGGGAGCGGCTACACCTTC
. TRBJ1-4 . TRBV5-1 CASSPTGNEKLFF TGCGCCAGCAGTCCTACAGGGAATGAAAAACTGTTTTTT
. TRBJ2-5 TRBD2 TRBV28 CASSPSSAGQETQYF TGTGCCAGCAGTCCGAGCTCAGCGGGACAAGAGACCCAGTACTTC
. TRBJ1-2 TRBD1 TRBV7-2 CASSPGQGGYGYTF TGTGCCAGCAGCCCAGGACAGGGCGGCTATGGCTACACCTTC
. TRBJ2-5 . TRBV7-2 CASSLWESQETQYF TGTGCCAGCAGCTTATGGGAGTCCCAAGAGACCCAGTACTTC
. TRBJ1-2 . TRBV4-2 CASSQEAGEGGYTF TGTGCCAGCAGCCAAGAAGCGGGGGAGGGAGGCTACACCTTC
. TRBJ1-2 . TRBV2 CASSVRGDGYGYTF TGTGCCAGCAGTGTCCGCGGAGATGGCTATGGCTACACCTTC
. TRBJ2-1 TRBD1 TRBV7-9 CASSLPSGTGGFGEQFF TGTGCCAGCAGCTTACCATCCGGGACAGGGGGTTTCGGTGAGCAGTTCTTC
. TRBJ1-4 TRBD1 TRBV4-3 CASSQGTGTNEKLFF TGCGCCAGCAGCCAAGGGACAGGTACTAATGAAAAACTGTTTTTT
. TRBJ2-5 . TRBV9 CASSLEATSRETQYF TGTGCCAGCAGCCTAGAAGCTACCTCTAGGGAGACCCAGTACTTC
. TRBJ2-7 TRBD2 TRBV28 CASSALSREARQISYEQYF TGTGCCAGCAGTGCCCTGTCGCGGGAGGCCAGGCAGATCTCCTACGAGCAGTACTTC
once TRBJ2-3 TRBD1 TRBV3-1/TRBV3-2 CASSEFLGTVADTQYF TGTGCCAGCAGCGAATTTTTAGGGACAGTTGCAGATACGCAGTATTTT
once TRBJ1-5 . TRBV18 CASRSDLLNQPQHF TGTGCCAGCCGGAGTGACTTACTCAATCAGCCCCAGCATTTT
. TRBJ1-2 . TRBV5-1 CASSSGGGYTF TGCGCCAGCAGCTCGGGTGGGGGCTACACCTTC
. TRBJ2-7 TRBD2 TRBV6-5 CAASSRPLAGGEQYF TGTGCCGCCTCTTCCCGCCCGCTAGCGGGAGGCGAGCAGTACTTC
. TRBJ1-5 . TRBV28 CAIGMAGYQPQHF TGTGCCATTGGCATGGCAGGATATCAGCCCCAGCATTTT
. TRBJ1-1 . TRBV20-1 CSASSSENTEAFF TGCAGTGCTAGTAGCAGCGAGAACACTGAAGCTTTCTTT
. TRBJ2-2 TRBD1 TRBV3-1/TRBV3-2 CASSQDQGTVNTGELFF TGTGCCAGCAGCCAAGATCAGGGGACAGTGAACACCGGGGAGCTGTTTTTT
. TRBJ1-1 . TRBV9 CASSPKQGGLTEAFF TGTGCCAGCAGCCCAAAACAGGGAGGGCTCACTGAAGCTTTCTTT